Given below is one T cell receptor (beta chain) in context. This CDR3 has 16 residues. TCRdb re-called the 5' RACE reads through MiXCR, storing one row per CDR3 protein. This sample has approximately 150,000 distinct CDR3 sequences, with 8.5% to 10% found just once. The data stem from a study of CD8 T cells in ankylosing spondylitis. The rearrangement joins TRBV12-2 to TRBJ2-5. TRBV12-2 is a pseudogene segment. The sample was blood, either unsorted or a sorted T cell fraction (not recorded which). The sequence came from a female donor with ankylosing spondylitis or in good health (not recorded which). Written as DNA, the CDR3 is TGTGCAAGTCGCTTAGCGCTCCAGGAGACCCAAGAGACCCAGTACTTC. Residues: CASRLALQETQETQYF.